A selection of T cell receptor beta chains follows, all from one sample in a study of blood T cell repertoires in COVID-19. Profiled with immunoSEQ multiplex PCR; TCRdb holds only in-frame clones, not every one. The sample includes over 200,000 clones, about 90% of them seen just once. Sequenced input: PBMCs or T cells enriched from blood (not recorded which). These receptors were collected from a man aged 25-45 years who had been exposed to COVID-19. The CDR3 runs from the conserved cysteine through the conserved F or W. The D gene is left open where the match is weak. Clone size is given for some rows only: seen once, a few or many times, or a class if the clone is expanded.

v_gene: TRBV4-1
j_gene: TRBJ2-7
abundance: -
d_gene: -
CDR3aa: CASSQGRTFSYEQYF
CDR3nt: TGCGCCAGCAGCCAAGGAAGGACATTCTCCTACGAGCAGTACTTC

v_gene: TRBV29-1
j_gene: TRBJ1-6
abundance: -
d_gene: TRBD1
CDR3aa: CSVADRGNSPLHF
CDR3nt: TGCAGCGTTGCGGACAGGGGTAATTCACCCCTCCACTTT

v_gene: TRBV7-8
j_gene: TRBJ2-7
abundance: -
d_gene: -
CDR3aa: CASSRGQGTYEQYF
CDR3nt: TGTGCCAGCAGCCGAGGTCAGGGAACCTACGAGCAGTACTTC

v_gene: TRBV7-9
j_gene: TRBJ2-1
abundance: -
d_gene: -
CDR3aa: CASSLSGLNEQFF
CDR3nt: TGTGCCAGCAGCTTGAGTGGGCTCAATGAGCAGTTCTTC

v_gene: TRBV6-4
j_gene: TRBJ2-5
abundance: once
d_gene: -
CDR3aa: CASSEEQHQETQYF
CDR3nt: TGTGCCAGCAGTGAGGAACAGCATCAAGAGACCCAGTACTTC

v_gene: TRBV23-1
j_gene: TRBJ1-1
abundance: -
d_gene: -
CDR3aa: CASSHRDTEAFF
CDR3nt: TGCGCCAGCAGTCACAGGGACACTGAAGCTTTCTTT

v_gene: TRBV5-5
j_gene: TRBJ1-5
abundance: -
d_gene: -
CDR3aa: CASSLGGFFSNQPQHF
CDR3nt: TGTGCCAGCAGCTTGGGAGGCTTCTTTAGCAATCAGCCCCAGCATTTT

v_gene: TRBV30
j_gene: TRBJ1-4
abundance: -
d_gene: -
CDR3aa: CAWSRGPDEKLFF
CDR3nt: TGTGCCTGGAGTAGAGGGCCAGATGAAAAACTGTTTTTT

v_gene: TRBV21-1
j_gene: TRBJ1-6
abundance: -
d_gene: -
CDR3aa: CASSKGPDYNSPLHF
CDR3nt: TGTGCCAGCAGCAAAGGTCCAGATTATAATTCACCCCTCCACTTT

v_gene: TRBV9
j_gene: TRBJ1-6
abundance: -
d_gene: TRBD1
CDR3aa: CASSTLGQGNSPLHF
CDR3nt: TGTGCCAGCAGCACCCTCGGACAGGGGAATTCACCCCTCCACTTT

v_gene: TRBV11-3
j_gene: TRBJ1-2
abundance: -
d_gene: TRBD1
CDR3aa: CASSNRGNGYTF
CDR3nt: TGTGCCAGCAGTAACAGGGGGAATGGCTACACCTTC

v_gene: TRBV7-9
j_gene: TRBJ2-7
abundance: few
d_gene: TRBD1
CDR3aa: CASSADRGEQYF
CDR3nt: TGTGCCAGCAGCGCCGACAGGGGCGAGCAGTACTTC

v_gene: TRBV7-9
j_gene: TRBJ1-1
abundance: -
d_gene: TRBD1
CDR3aa: CASSYGQGTTEAFF
CDR3nt: TGTGCCAGCAGCTACGGACAGGGGACCACTGAAGCTTTCTTT

v_gene: TRBV1
j_gene: TRBJ2-2
abundance: -
d_gene: -
CDR3aa: CTSSPLVGDSAIAGELFF
CDR3nt: TGCACCAGCAGCCCTCTTGTTGGGGACTCCGCGATCGCCGGGGAGCTGTTTTTT

v_gene: TRBV2
j_gene: TRBJ2-2
abundance: -
d_gene: TRBD1
CDR3aa: CASSQRQGANTGELFF
CDR3nt: TGTGCCAGCAGCCAGAGGCAGGGGGCCAACACCGGGGAGCTGTTTTTT